This is a list of T cell receptor beta chains from one sample in a study of T cells after yellow fever vaccination. TCRdb fed the 5' RACE reads into MiXCR, producing one record per CDR3 protein. The table has just under 600,000 distinct CDR3 sequences, about 14% seen once. The sequenced sample was PBMCs, obtained on the day of the yellow fever booster vaccination. These receptors originate from a man aged 25 to 40 who received the YFV17D yellow fever vaccine. Each CDR3 is given with its conserved first and last residue. Fields, in order: J gene, CDR3 length, V gene, CDR3 protein.

J: TRBJ2-1
length: 15
V: TRBV5-4
CDR3: CAFLLPTGTKNEQFF

J: TRBJ2-1
length: 14
V: TRBV10-3
CDR3: CAIRGPVLGDEQFF

J: TRBJ1-1
length: 14
V: TRBV3-1
CDR3: CASSQRTGETEAFF

J: TRBJ2-2
length: 16
V: TRBV7-9
CDR3: CASSLSGTGYTGELFF

J: TRBJ1-4
length: 14
V: TRBV29-1
CDR3: CSVTGGSTNEKLFF

J: TRBJ2-5
length: 14
V: TRBV11-2
CDR3: CASSLVRGPGDQYF

J: TRBJ1-4
length: 15
V: TRBV6-5
CDR3: CASSPRRQFNEKLFF

J: TRBJ2-2
length: 11
V: TRBV12-3/TRBV12-4
CDR3: CASSLRGELFF

J: TRBJ2-1
length: 14
V: TRBV20-1
CDR3: CSARDPRTYNEQFF

J: TRBJ1-1
length: 10
V: TRBV6-5
CDR3: CAAGVGAAFF

J: TRBJ2-7
length: 14
V: TRBV20-1
CDR3: CSARTLAGSYEQYF

J: TRBJ2-1
length: 13
V: TRBV29-1
CDR3: CSVVGAVKYEQFF

J: TRBJ2-5
length: 14
V: TRBV7-7
CDR3: CASSRSGSRETQYF

J: TRBJ2-4
length: 15
V: TRBV5-1
CDR3: CASRSGLGTKNIQYF

J: TRBJ2-3
length: 11
V: TRBV20-1
CDR3: CSGSAQDTQYF

J: TRBJ2-7
length: 15
V: TRBV6-2/TRBV6-3
CDR3: CASTPSGTDSYEQYF

J: TRBJ2-1
length: 14
V: TRBV27
CDR3: CASSLTGGPDEQFF

J: TRBJ2-7
length: 15
V: TRBV18
CDR3: CASSPGGSGSYEQYF

J: TRBJ2-7
length: 15
V: TRBV9
CDR3: CASSSGGLTSYEQYF

J: TRBJ2-1
length: 15
V: TRBV12-3/TRBV12-4
CDR3: CASRSKAGVNNEQFF

J: TRBJ2-3
length: 13
V: TRBV19
CDR3: CASAAGRTDTQYF

J: TRBJ2-5
length: 16
V: TRBV7-9
CDR3: CASSSSPGRGGETQYF

J: TRBJ2-7
length: 15
V: TRBV5-1
CDR3: CASSAPAGRSYEQYF

J: TRBJ2-1
length: 14
V: TRBV29-1
CDR3: CSVAVTSGSHEQFF

J: TRBJ2-5
length: 13
V: TRBV6-6
CDR3: CASSTDSTVTQYF

J: TRBJ2-2
length: 15
V: TRBV19
CDR3: CASSIPPRVPGELFF

J: TRBJ1-5
length: 15
V: TRBV11-2
CDR3: CASSLDVAGNQPQHF

J: TRBJ2-7
length: 13
V: TRBV12-3/TRBV12-4
CDR3: CASSQGTGGEQYF

J: TRBJ2-7
length: 13
V: TRBV27
CDR3: CASRADNPYEQYF

J: TRBJ2-7
length: 13
V: TRBV10-3
CDR3: CAIRREDSYEQYF

J: TRBJ2-7
length: 11
V: TRBV12-3/TRBV12-4
CDR3: CASTLEGEQYF